These 8 T cell receptor beta chains were all obtained from the same sample, sequenced in a study of control samples from healthy donors and cancer patients. Clones were sequenced by immunoSEQ multiplex PCR, and TCRdb holds only the in-frame ones, with some missing. The profile shows about 120,000 clones, approximately 87% of them singletons. Sequenced: blood. These receptors all come from a man aged 25 to 40 in good health.

V and J are TRBV12-3 or TRBV12-4 and TRBJ2-5, with a possible D match to TRBD1 (5 bases). V gave up 6 bases and J gave up 5 bases, with 7 bases separating them. The CDR3 contains 11 residues. The CDR3 nucleotides are TGTGCCAGCAGCCCAGGGGAGACCCAGTACTTC. Translated: CASSPGETQYF.

The chain recombines TRBV2 with TRBJ1-1, with D possibly TRBD1 on 5 matching bases. Trimming took 8 bases from V and 4 from J, leaving 14 bases between them. The CDR3 loop spans 13 amino acids. Germline-derived CDR1 and CDR2 are SNHLY and FYNNEI. Written as DNA, the CDR3 is TGTGCCAGCGGCCGGGACGAGGGCACTGAAGCTTTCTTT. Its protein is CASGRDEGTEAFF. Using reference TRBV2 and TRBJ1-1 for the parts outside the CDR3, the full variable domain is EPEVTQTPSHQVTQMGQEVILRCVPISNHLYFYWYRQILGQKVEFLVSFYNNEISEKSEIFDDQFSVERPDGSNFTLKIRSTKLEDSAMYFCASGRDEGTEAFFGQGTRLTVV.

This clone turned up a few times. The V gene is TRBV29-1, the J gene TRBJ1-2; 8 nucleotides align to TRBD1. This CDR3 region has 13 residues. V lost 3 bases and J lost 7; bases outside the gene matches: 7. The germline gives CDR1 SQVTM, CDR2 ANQGSEA. CDR3 sequence (DNA): TGCAGCGTTGATCCGGGACAGGCGTCTGGCTACACCTTC. This gives the protein CSVDPGQASGYTF.

As concerns this clone: The sample contains more than one DNA sequence encoding this CDR3. The chain's CDR3 is CASSGLGQAGGELFF. The CDR3 bases are TGTGCCAGCAGCGGCCTGGGACAGGCGGGGGGGGAGCTGTTTTTT. This rearrangement joins TRBV9 to TRBJ2-2; 8 bases line up with TRBD1. V was clipped by 3 bases and J by 8 bases; unmatched bases: 9. This CDR3 is built from 15 residues. Per the germline V gene, CDR1 is SGDLS and CDR2 is YYNGEE.

The rearrangement uses TRBV19 and TRBJ1-2; the D gene is possibly TRBD1 (5 bases). The germline V gene has CDR1 LNHDA and CDR2 SQIVND (reference sequence). V was cut by 1 base and J by 4 bases, with 10 bases left in between. The CDR3 contains 14 residues. The CDR3 is CASSIADGGYGYTF. In DNA form, the CDR3 reads TGTGCCAGTAGTATAGCCGACGGGGGCTATGGCTACACCTTC.

As DNA, the CDR3 is TGTGCCAGCAGTGCCCAGGGGTTTTTAACAGATACGCAGTATTTT. Translating gives CASSAQGFLTDTQYF. The V call is TRBV6-4, the J call TRBJ2-3; D perhaps matches TRBD1 (6 bases). V gave up 4 bases and J gave up 3 bases, with 14 bases separating them. The CDR3 sequence is 15 residues long. Germline V gene lookup returns CDR1 MRHNA and CDR2 SNTAGT.

The rearrangement uses TRBV2 and TRBJ1-6, with TRBD1 matching over 7 bases. The J segment lost 7 bases and the V segment lost 7 bases, leaving 7 bases of the junction unmatched. Germline V CDR1 and CDR2: SNHLY, FYNNEI. There are 14 residues in the CDR3. CDR3 in DNA: TGTGCCAGCAATCCCGGGACAGACAATTCACCCCTCCACTTT. Its protein product is CASNPGTDNSPLHF.

The CDR3 DNA reads TGTGCCATCACCTCCTCCGAGACAGGGGGGTATGGCTACACCTTC. Translation gives CAITSSETGGYGYTF. The chain carries TRBV10-3 and TRBJ1-2; 9 bases match TRBD1. The CDR3 extends over 15 amino acids. V trimming: 7 bases; J trimming: 5 bases; junction bases outside the gene matches: 11. From germline, CDR1 is ENHRY and CDR2 SYGVKD.